One and the same sample provided the 17 T cell receptor beta chains below, sequenced in a study of T cells in women clearing cervical HPV infection. Clones were read by immunoSEQ multiplex PCR, and TCRdb kept only the in-frame ones, dropping some. In total, the table holds about 46,000 clones. Source material: blood buffy coat. These receptors were obtained from a woman aged 18 to 75 with a cervical HPV16 infection that either progressed to CIN3+ or cleared (not recorded which).

To note about this clone: The observed sequence ends 3 residues before the CDR3 terminus, with the missing tail filled in from the germline J gene. V is TRBV20-1 and J is TRBJ1-5; possible D gene TRBD1, 5 bases. V lost 0 bases, J lost 1 base, and 7 bases lay in between. The germline V gene encodes CDR1 DFQATT and CDR2 SNEGSKA (reference sequence). This CDR3 spans 14 amino acids. The CDR3 spells CSARDAGSNQPQHF. Incomplete CDR3 DNA: TGCAGTGCTAGAGATGCAGGGAGCAATCAGCCC.

On this clone itself: Read sequence stops 3 residues before the CDR3 end, and the germline J gene provides the missing end. V gene TRBV19 combines with J gene TRBJ2-3, with 7 positions matching TRBD2. V lost 5 bases, J lost 0 bases, and 11 bases stayed unmatched. Germline values: CDR1 LNHDA, CDR2 SQIVND (reference sequence). The CDR3 spans 17 residues. The sequenced CDR3 bases are TGTGCCAGTAGTGGGCTAGCGGACCTCTCCAGCACAGATACG. It translates to CASSGLADLSSTDT. The full CDR3 protein is CASSGLADLSSTDTQYF.

Details on this clone: The missing CDR3 end, 3 residues past where the read stops, is filled in from the germline J gene. The V call is TRBV20-1, the J call TRBJ2-3; D unresolved. The CDR3 contains 12 residues. Per germline, CDR1 DFQATT and CDR2 SNEGSKA (reference sequence). Trimming pared 6 bases from V and 2 bases from J, leaving 9 bases between. CDR3 sequence reads: CSASHYTDTQYF. The sequenced part of the CDR3 DNA is TGCAGTGCCTCCCACTACACAGATACG.

About this clone: The read halts 3 residues ahead of the CDR3 end, with the missing end drawn from the germline J gene. V gene TRBV19 combines with J gene TRBJ1-2, with D perhaps matching TRBD1 (5 bases). CDR3 size: 15 residues. Germline V lookup: CDR1 LNHDA, CDR2 SQIVND (reference sequence). Incomplete CDR3 DNA: TGTGCCAGTAGTACTAGCGGGGGGGACTCCTACGAC. Protein product: CASSTSGGDSYD. The full CDR3 sequence reads CASSTSGGDSYDYTF.

A note on this clone: The DNA ends 3 residues before the CDR3 does, and the rest of the CDR3 is filled in from the germline J gene. The rearrangement links TRBV19 to TRBJ2-3; 12 nucleotides match TRBD2. The V segment lost 5 bases and the J segment 4 bases; nucleotides outside the gene matches: 4. Germline CDR1 LNHDA, CDR2 SQIVND (reference sequence). This CDR3 has 15 amino acids. The CDR3 spells CASSVTSGGPDTQYF. The sequenced CDR3 bases are TGTGCCAGTAGTGTGACTAGCGGGGGTCCAGATACG.

Concerning this clone itself: Coverage ceases 3 residues before the CDR3 finishes, and the germline J gene fills in the end. The chain carries TRBV30 and TRBJ2-1, with D maybe TRBD1 (6 bases). CDR3 length: 12 amino acids. V gave up 5 bases and J gave up 8 bases, with 13 bases separating them. CDR1 and CDR2 from the germline V gene are GTSNPN and SVGIG (reference sequence). CDR3 DNA, as far as it was read: TGTGCCTGGGGACAGCTCACCGATGAG. Translated, it gives CAWGQLTDE. The whole CDR3 is CAWGQLTDEQFF.

The sequenced part of the CDR3 DNA is TGCAGCGTTGAAGGCCTAGTTCAAAAAGATACG. Its translation is CSVEGLVQKDT. The whole CDR3 protein is CSVEGLVQKDTQYF. The J gene is TRBJ2-3, the V gene TRBV29-1, with D unresolved. The CDR3 is cut off 3 residues early in the read; its end comes from the germline J gene. The CDR3 sequence is 14 residues long. V was cut by 1 base and J by 5 bases, with 13 bases left in between. The V gene's germline CDR1 is SQVTM and CDR2 ANQGSEA.

Turning to this clone: Read coverage stops 3 residues before the CDR3 terminus; the germline J gene supplies the remainder. The chain combines TRBV18 with TRBJ2-1, with TRBD1 matching over 8 bases. Trimming at V came to 4 bases and at J to 3 bases, leaving 5 bases not matched to a gene. This CDR3 has 15 amino acids. Germline loops: CDR1 KGHSH, CDR2 LQKENI. CDR3 protein: CASSRGTGDYNEQFF. The part of the CDR3 DNA that was read is TGTGCCAGCTCACGAGGGACAGGAGACTACAATGAG.

The sequenced part of the CDR3 DNA is TGTGCCTGGAGTCCGACAGGGGGTCATAATTCACCG. Residues: CAWSPTGGHNSP. The CDR3, in full, reads CAWSPTGGHNSPLFF. The chain is built from TRBV30 and TRBJ2-2, with TRBD1 matching over 9 bases. Read sequence stops 3 residues before the CDR3 end, and the germline J gene provides the missing end. Germline V CDR1 and CDR2: GTSNPN, SVGIG (reference sequence). The CDR3 extends over 15 amino acids. Full variable domain (remainder filled in from reference TRBV30 and TRBJ2-2): SQTIHQWPATLVQPVGSPLSLECTVEGTSNPNLYWYRQAAGRGLQLLFYSVGIGQISSEVPQNLSASRPQDRQFILSSKKLLLSDSGFYLCAWSPTGGHNSPLFFGEGSRLTVL.

With respect to this clone: The read ends 3 residues before the CDR3 terminus; that terminus is restored from the germline J gene. The chain recombines TRBV7-6 with TRBJ2-2; D is unclear. This CDR3 is built from 13 residues. Germline V gene sequence: CDR1 SGHVS, CDR2 FNYEAQ. CDR3 DNA, as far as it was read: TGTGCCAGCAGCTTAGCCCAGAGTTCACCG. Its translation is CASSLAQSSP. The whole CDR3 is CASSLAQSSPLFF.

On this clone itself: The read finishes 3 residues shy of the CDR3 end, and the germline J gene is used to complete it. The chain couples TRBV19 to TRBJ2-2; 7 bases map to TRBD1. V lost 6 bases and J lost 0; bases outside the gene matches: 7. This CDR3 has 16 amino acids. Germline V CDR1 and CDR2: LNHDA, SQIVND (reference sequence). The covered CDR3 bases are TGTGCCAGTAGGTCACAGGGGTTCGCGAACACCGGGGAG. This translates into CASRSQGFANTGE. The whole CDR3 protein reads CASRSQGFANTGELFF.

Points on this clone: The read terminates 3 residues ahead of where the CDR3 ends, so the germline J gene completes it. The chain is built from TRBV2 and TRBJ2-3; TRBD1 agrees at 7 bases. CDR1 is SNHLY and CDR2 is FYNNEI in the germline V gene. This CDR3 is built from 15 residues. With V trimmed by 6 bases and J by 1 base, 7 bases remained unmatched. The chain's CDR3 is CASRTDRAGTDTQYF. CDR3 DNA (partial): TGTGCCAGCAGGACCGACAGGGCCGGCACAGATACG.

CDR3 loop: CASKEEALTGVKGNTEAFF. Partial CDR3 DNA: TGTGCCAGCAAAGAGGAGGCCCTGACAGGGGTAAAAGGGAACACTGAA. The chain couples TRBV2 to TRBJ1-1, with 8 bases lining up with TRBD1. The sequence runs out 3 residues before the end of the CDR3; the remainder is reconstructed from the germline J gene. V was clipped by 7 bases and J by 1 base; unmatched bases: 20. Per the germline V gene, CDR1 is SNHLY and CDR2 is FYNNEI. The CDR3 extends over 19 amino acids.

CDR3 region: CASSGGLGQPQHF. The part of the CDR3 DNA that was read is TGCGCCAGCAGCGGGGGGTTGGGGCAGCCC. The chain combines TRBV4-1 with TRBJ1-5; TRBD1 is a possible D gene (5 bases). The missing CDR3 end, 3 residues past where the read stops, is filled in from the germline J gene. V was clipped by 5 bases and J by 7 bases, with 12 bases between them. CDR1 and CDR2 from the germline V gene are MGHRA and YSYEKL. The CDR3 totals 13 residues.

In regard to this clone: The read comes to an end 3 residues before the CDR3 does, leaving the germline J gene to fill in the end. The V call is TRBV5-1, the J call TRBJ1-4; TRBD1 is a possible D gene (5 bases). CDR1 SGHRS and CDR2 YFSETQ come from the germline V gene. The CDR3 is 16 residues long. The DNA read from the CDR3 is TGCGCCAGCAGCATCTCAGGGATCTCTGGGGCCAACGTA. Translation gives CASSISGISGANV. The entire CDR3 is CASSISGISGANVLFF. Full variable domain (rest looked up from reference TRBV5-1 and TRBJ1-4): KAGVTQTPRYLIKTRGQQVTLSCSPISGHRSVSWYQQTPGQGLQFLFEYFSETQRNKGNFPGRFSGRQFSNSRSEMNVSTLELGDSALYLCASSISGISGANVLFFGSGTQLSVL.

Comment on this clone: The read finishes 3 residues shy of the CDR3 end, and the germline J gene is used to complete it. V is TRBV7-2 and J is TRBJ2-7; 7 bases map to TRBD1. V lost 3 bases, J lost 4 bases, and 3 bases stayed unmatched. Germline CDR1 SGHTA, CDR2 FQGNSA. The CDR3 totals 13 residues. The CDR3 sequence is CASSFDRVYEQYF. Partial CDR3 DNA: TGTGCCAGCAGCTTCGACAGGGTTTACGAG.

A remark on this clone: The read gets to within 3 residues of the CDR3 end, and the germline J gene fills in the rest. The genes are TRBV19 and TRBJ2-1; D might be TRBD1 (6 bases). Trimming cost V 7 bases and J 8 bases, with 15 bases left between them. This CDR3 comprises 13 residues. Germline V gives CDR1 LNHDA, CDR2 SQIVND (reference sequence). CDR3 region: CASNQYRADEQFF. The CDR3 DNA, read in part, is TGTGCCAGTAACCAATACAGGGCCGATGAG.